The rows below give T cell receptor beta chains drawn from one sample of a study of T cells after yellow fever vaccination. MiXCR was run by TCRdb on the 5' RACE reads, yielding one entry per CDR3 protein. In the table there are approximately 340,000 distinct CDR3 sequences, roughly 8.7% of which are singletons. The sequencing used PBMCs, collected on the day of the first yellow fever vaccination. The receptors stem from a man aged 18 to 30 who received the YFV17D yellow fever vaccine. CDR3s include the opening cysteine and the closing phenylalanine or tryptophan. D genes are given only for firm matches. The listing skips clone size in some rows; elsewhere it reads once, few, many or a size class.

TGTGCCAGCAGCTTAGGCATCCCGAACACCGGGGAGCTGTTTTTT	CASSLGIPNTGELFF	-	TRBV7-2	TRBJ2-2	15	-
TGCAGTGCCCCCGGACAGGACACCGGGGAGCTGTTTTTT	CSAPGQDTGELFF	TRBD1	TRBV20-1	TRBJ2-2	13	many
TGTGCCAGCAGTGTTTTGGGCCCAGCAGCTAGCACAGATACGCAGTATTTT	CASSVLGPAASTDTQYF	-	TRBV12-3/TRBV12-4	TRBJ2-3	17	few
TGCGCCAGCAGCTTGGGGTCAGCTAACTATGGCTACACCTTC	CASSLGSANYGYTF	-	TRBV5-1	TRBJ1-2	14	many
TGCAGCGTTGAATACGGGACCCTAAACACCGGGGAGCTGTTTTTT	CSVEYGTLNTGELFF	-	TRBV29-1	TRBJ2-2	15	-
TGTGCCAGCAGTTCCATATTAGCGGACGCTTCAGATACGCAGTATTTT	CASSSILADASDTQYF	-	TRBV12-3/TRBV12-4	TRBJ2-3	16	-
TGTGCCAGCAGTGACGCGGGCAGGGGCGGTGAAGCTTTCTTT	CASSDAGRGGEAFF	-	TRBV12-3/TRBV12-4	TRBJ1-1	14	many
TGCGCCAGCAGCCTCCAGGCGCCCCACGAGCAGTACTTC	CASSLQAPHEQYF	-	TRBV4-1	TRBJ2-7	13	few
TGTGCCAGCAGTTTTATGGGATCATCGTCTGGCTACACCTTC	CASSFMGSSSGYTF	-	TRBV12-3/TRBV12-4	TRBJ1-2	14	-
TGCGCCAGCCAGCGTGCCGGGGAGCTGTTTTTT	CASQRAGELFF	-	TRBV4-3	TRBJ2-2	11	few
TGTGCCAGCAGTCCAAGCAGGGCGTATAATGAGCAGTTCTTC	CASSPSRAYNEQFF	-	TRBV12-3/TRBV12-4	TRBJ2-1	14	-
TGTGCCAGTAGTACCCACGAAAGGAGGACAGATACGCAGTATTTT	CASSTHERRTDTQYF	-	TRBV19	TRBJ2-3	15	few
TGCGCCAGCAGCTTGGAGCGGGGGAACACCGGGGAGCTGTTTTTT	CASSLERGNTGELFF	TRBD2	TRBV5-1	TRBJ2-2	15	-
TGTGCCAGTAGTTCCCTGACTAGCGGGGTCGCAGATACGCAGTATTTT	CASSSLTSGVADTQYF	TRBD2	TRBV19	TRBJ2-3	16	-
TGCAGTGCTAGAGATGACGGTTTGGGACAGGGGCCCCTCTACGAGCAGTACTTC	CSARDDGLGQGPLYEQYF	TRBD1	TRBV20-1	TRBJ2-7	18	many
TGCAGTGCTACTTTTCCGGTAGGGGTTGGCAAACTGTTTTTT	CSATFPVGVGKLFF	-	TRBV20-1	TRBJ1-4	14	few
TGCGCCAGCAGCCAGTCCAGGGCTTCGGATGAGCAGTTCTTC	CASSQSRASDEQFF	-	TRBV4-3	TRBJ2-1	14	few
TGCGCCAGCAGCTTGGACGGACTAGTCTTCTCTGGGGCCAACGTCCTGACTTTC	CASSLDGLVFSGANVLTF	TRBD2	TRBV5-1	TRBJ2-6	18	few
TGTGCCAGCATTTCAGGCGCTTCCTACGAGCAGTACTTC	CASISGASYEQYF	-	TRBV6-2/TRBV6-3	TRBJ2-7	13	few
TGTGCCAGCAGTTACCCGGGACGAACTCCGGATGAGCAGTTCTTC	CASSYPGRTPDEQFF	-	TRBV6-5	TRBJ2-1	15	few
TGTGCCAGCAGCTTCGGGGGGAACACCGGGGAGCTGTTTTTT	CASSFGGNTGELFF	-	TRBV7-3	TRBJ2-2	14	many
TGTGCCAGCAGCCAAGATAGGATCCGGGCCCCCCAAGAGACCCAGTACTTC	CASSQDRIRAPQETQYF	-	TRBV14	TRBJ2-5	17	-
TGTGCCAGCAGCCCGCTGGGGTCTAACTATGGCTACACCTTC	CASSPLGSNYGYTF	-	TRBV28	TRBJ1-2	14	many
TGTGCCAGCAGCCCTTACCAGCCGGGGGCACGTGGCTACACCTTC	CASSPYQPGARGYTF	-	TRBV7-2	TRBJ1-2	15	-
TGCGCCAGCAGCTTGGCCGCGACCTACCTTCTTGGGCCCCAGCATTTT	CASSLAATYLLGPQHF	-	TRBV5-1	TRBJ1-5	16	many
TGTGCCAGCAGTTACACACCTGAGAGCATTCAGTACTTC	CASSYTPESIQYF	-	TRBV6-5	TRBJ2-4	13	few
TGCGCCAGCAGCCAAGATTTTAGCGAGAGCTCCTACAATGAGCAGTTCTTC	CASSQDFSESSYNEQFF	-	TRBV4-3	TRBJ2-1	17	-
TGTGCCAGCAAGAAGGAGAGGGGAAGTGAAAAACTGTTTTTT	CASKKERGSEKLFF	-	TRBV2	TRBJ1-4	14	few
TGTGCCAGCAGCGAATTGGACAACCCGTACTACAATGAGCAGTTCTTC	CASSELDNPYYNEQFF	-	TRBV9	TRBJ2-1	16	many
TGCGCCAGCAGCCAAGATGCTATGGGCGGGAACTATGGCTACACCTTC	CASSQDAMGGNYGYTF	-	TRBV4-1	TRBJ1-2	16	many
TGTGCCTGGGGCGCCCGGGGCACTGAAGCTTTCTTT	CAWGARGTEAFF	-	TRBV30	TRBJ1-1	12	many
TGTGCCAGCAGCCCCGCAGTAGCGGGAGAGTACAATGAGCAGTTCTTC	CASSPAVAGEYNEQFF	TRBD2	TRBV5-5	TRBJ2-1	16	few
TGCGCCAGCAGCTTGCTCCCGACCCGGAGGAATGAGCAGTTCTTC	CASSLLPTRRNEQFF	-	TRBV5-1	TRBJ2-1	15	many
TGTGCCAGGGCCCCCCTCATTAGGACTAGCGGGGGTGATTCCACAGATACGCAGTATTTT	CARAPLIRTSGGDSTDTQYF	TRBD2	TRBV11-1	TRBJ2-3	20	few
TGTGCCAGCGCTTTTGGGGTGAGGCAGCCCCAGCATTTT	CASAFGVRQPQHF	-	TRBV2	TRBJ1-5	13	-
TGCGCCAGCAGCTTGGGGTCCGGACAGTATGGCTACACCTTC	CASSLGSGQYGYTF	-	TRBV5-1	TRBJ1-2	14	many
TGTGCCAGCAGTCCAGGCGGGGGGGCCTTTAATGAGCAGTTCTTC	CASSPGGGAFNEQFF	TRBD2	TRBV4-2	TRBJ2-1	15	many
TGTGCCAGCAGCTTAGAAGGTGGCCGACTTGAAAAACTGTTTTTT	CASSLEGGRLEKLFF	-	TRBV7-2	TRBJ1-4	15	many
TGTGCCAGCAGTTGGGGGCCGCGGGGAGGGGAGACCGGGGAGCTGTTTTTT	CASSWGPRGGETGELFF	-	TRBV6-5	TRBJ2-2	17	few
TGTGCCAGCAGCTTAGTAGAGGGATACAATGAGCAGTTCTTC	CASSLVEGYNEQFF	-	TRBV7-2	TRBJ2-1	14	many
TGTGCCAGCAGTTTTAGGGACTCCTTTACCGGGGAGCTGTTTTTT	CASSFRDSFTGELFF	-	TRBV6-2/TRBV6-3	TRBJ2-2	15	-
TGTGCCAGCAGCACGGCTCGCGGGGAACGAGTCACCGGGGAGCTGTTTTTT	CASSTARGERVTGELFF	-	TRBV7-9	TRBJ2-2	17	-
TGTGCCAGCAGCATAAGGAGGGGGGAAAATGAAAAACTGTTTTTT	CASSIRRGENEKLFF	-	TRBV13	TRBJ1-4	15	few
TGCAGCGCGGGGACCCAGGCGGATACGCAGTATTTT	CSAGTQADTQYF	-	TRBV29-1	TRBJ2-3	12	many
TGCGCCAGCACCTCAAATCCCGGGACAAAGAACACTGAAGCTTTCTTT	CASTSNPGTKNTEAFF	-	TRBV5-1	TRBJ1-1	16	few
TGCGCCAGCAGCCCCACCGGGACTAGCGTACCTAGTGAGACCCAGTACTTC	CASSPTGTSVPSETQYF	TRBD2	TRBV4-1	TRBJ2-5	17	-
TGTGCCAGCAGCCCCCCCAGGGGGCGGGGGGCTACAGATACGCAGTATTTT	CASSPPRGRGATDTQYF	-	TRBV14	TRBJ2-3	17	few
TGTGCCAGCAGCTTCGACCGGACAGGGGTGAACGAGCAGTACTTC	CASSFDRTGVNEQYF	TRBD1	TRBV5-6	TRBJ2-7	15	many
TGTGCCAGCAGCCAAGATTCCACCAATCAGCCCCAGCATTTT	CASSQDSTNQPQHF	-	TRBV3-1	TRBJ1-5	14	many
TGCAGTGCTAGCCCGTTATGGGATGAGCAGTTCTTC	CSASPLWDEQFF	-	TRBV20-1	TRBJ2-1	12	-
TGTGCCAGCAGCTCGAGAGGGGGGAAACAAGAGACCCAGTACTTC	CASSSRGGKQETQYF	-	TRBV7-2	TRBJ2-5	15	-
TGTGCCAGCAGCCCACCCTGGACAGGGGGCAGGTTCTTT	CASSPPWTGGRFF	TRBD1	TRBV7-9	TRBJ1-1	13	-
TGTGCCAGCAGGAATCAGGGACTCCTGAACACTGAAGCTTTCTTT	CASRNQGLLNTEAFF	-	TRBV12-3/TRBV12-4	TRBJ1-1	15	few